This T cell receptor beta chain was recovered during a study of T cells in localized non-small cell lung cancer (dated by TCRdb to the early 2020s). In the study overall: Comparing tumors with uninvolved tumor-adjacent lungs, the study looked at the T cell repertoires of hundreds of patients with early-stage NSCLC. All 240 or so NSCLC patients in the cohort were treatment-naive and had localized lung tumors that were resected. NSCLC patients had a mean age of roughly 66 years, and 120 to 150 were male and about a hundred female. The study at large found these results: Uninvolved tumor-adjacent lung showed the highest T cell clonality, higher than tumor, which suggests more focused antigenic responses in the adjacent lung. Of the top 100 tumor clones, a median of approximately 60 were detected in paired uninvolved adjacent lung; 28 were also among that lung's top 100. Because the study design was exploratory, TCR variables were selected using unadjusted p-values without false-discovery rate correction. Longer overall survival was associated with higher blood T cell density, whereas shorter survival was associated with higher adjacent-lung clonality. Multi-region tumor sequencing was not performed, so intratumor heterogeneity could not be excluded.

Points on this clone: This clone's antigen is unknown. Base quality data are lacking; no much larger clone is found one base away.

TCR beta CDR3 regions were sequenced from DNA using the immunoSEQ Assay. In the authors' own workflow: T cell density was computed as TCR beta template counts normalized to usable DNA estimated by amplifying housekeeping genes. Richness was estimated with the preseqR package, extrapolating to 400,000 templates for PBMC samples and 120,000 templates for tissue samples. Clonality was taken to be one minus Pielou's evenness. Tissue-enriched TCRs were identified by differential abundance testing using productive amino-acid clonotypes, minimum total count 5 and alpha 0.1. Repertoire overlap between compartments was quantified with the Jaccard Index and Morisita Overlap Index. GLIPH grouped TCR beta CDR3s together with public tetramer-defined viral CDR3s, and a viral motif had to include at least three viral sequences and show V-gene enrichment. The clones in this table, taken by TCRdb from immuneACCESS, are in-frame only. Not every clone is retained; where verified, under half of the shortfall comes from an unresolved V gene, and the cause of the rest is unknown. D and trimming were read from the DNA, whereas the V and J calls and clone size are those reported in that table. Recorded for this sample are about 78,000 clones; approximately 85% of them occurred a single time. 2.8% of the sample is taken by the ten largest.

At diagnosis, peripheral blood, uninvolved tumor-adjacent lung and tumor were collected and were preserved as a mix of fresh-frozen and FFPE material. For TCR repertoire profiling, the blood samples were analyzed as peripheral blood mononuclear cells. Sequences were derived from peripheral blood, sampled before any cancer treatment. The sequence came from a man between 35 and 75 years old with stage I lung adenocarcinoma.

The nucleotide sequence is TGTGCCAGCAGTTTACGTTGGGGGGGCACAGATACGCAGTATTTT. This yields the protein CASSLRWGGTDTQYF. The V and J segments used are TRBV27 and TRBJ2-3; the D gene is possibly TRBD2, with 6 bases matching. The CDR3 contains 15 residues, cysteine and phenylalanine counted. Of all the DNA, just the CDR3 is kept, 45 bases in frame from base 1. From the germline V gene (reference sequence), CDR1 is MNHEY and CDR2 is SMNVEV. The junction shows trimming of 2 bases on V and 1 base on J, plus 10 bases between the germline ends.